These T cell receptor beta chains were read from a single sample in a study of T cells in narcolepsy. TCRdb keeps only in-frame clones here, not all; method: immunoSEQ multiplex PCR. The table includes about 30,000 clones, around 86% detected once. Sequenced sample: memory (CD45RA-) CD4+ T cells from blood. Receptor source: a human donor in good health. CDR3s include the opening cysteine and the closing phenylalanine or tryptophan. Fields, in order: J gene, D gene, clone size, V gene, CDR3 protein, CDR3 DNA. The D gene is left open where the match is weak. For some rows the clone size is stated as once, few or many, or as a class when expanded; others skip it.

TRBJ2-1,TRBD2,.,TRBV29-1,CSVEGLTSGGGGEQFF,TGCAGCGTTGAAGGTCTGACTAGCGGGGGAGGGGGTGAGCAGTTCTTC
TRBJ2-5,TRBD2,.,TRBV7-2,CAGTRRGGETQYF,TGTGCCGGGACCCGGCGGGGGGGGGAGACCCAGTACTTC
TRBJ1-5,.,.,TRBV7-2,CASSRQISNQPQHF,TGTGCCAGCAGCCGACAGATTAGCAATCAGCCCCAGCATTTT
TRBJ1-5,TRBD1,.,TRBV6-4,CASSRYRGPSNQPQHF,TGTGCCAGCAGTCGTTACAGGGGGCCTAGCAATCAGCCCCAGCATTTT
TRBJ2-1,.,.,TRBV18,CASSPSNEQFF,TGTGCCAGCTCACCATCCAATGAGCAGTTCTTC
TRBJ2-3,TRBD1,.,TRBV30,CAWTQGAGTDTQYF,TGTGCCTGGACTCAGGGGGCGGGCACAGATACGCAGTATTTT
TRBJ1-6,.,.,TRBV5-1,CASSLSTSDNSPLHF,TGCGCCAGCAGCCTGTCCACGTCTGATAATTCACCCCTCCACTTT
TRBJ1-2,TRBD1,few,TRBV4-3,CASSPGQGPNYGYTF,TGCGCCAGCAGCCCGGGACAGGGGCCCAACTATGGCTACACCTTC
TRBJ1-5,.,.,TRBV4-3,CASSQVAYQPQHF,TGCGCCAGCAGCCAAGTGGCTTATCAGCCCCAGCATTTT
TRBJ1-5,.,.,TRBV10-3,CAISEQVHNQPQHF,TGTGCCATCAGTGAGCAAGTGCACAATCAGCCCCAGCATTTT
TRBJ1-1,.,once,TRBV5-4,CASSFYGNTEAFF,TGTGCCAGCAGCTTCTACGGGAACACTGAAGCTTTCTTT
TRBJ1-6,TRBD1,.,TRBV5-4,CASSFGQAHLPNSPLHF,TGTGCCAGCAGCTTTGGACAGGCCCATCTTCCCAATTCACCCCTCCACTTT
TRBJ1-1,.,once,TRBV7-9,CASSLMGGRATEAFF,TGTGCCAGCAGCTTAATGGGGGGCCGGGCCACTGAAGCTTTCTTT
TRBJ2-1,.,.,TRBV7-8,CASSSDTGTTSYNEQFF,TGTGCCAGCAGCTCGGACACCGGGACAACATCCTACAATGAGCAGTTCTTC
TRBJ1-2,.,once,TRBV19,CASTSSGDKLYYTF,TGTGCCAGTACCTCATCGGGGGATAAGTTGTACTACACCTTC
TRBJ1-5,TRBD1,.,TRBV6-6,CASSPDRAPSNQPQHF,TGTGCCAGCAGTCCAGACAGGGCCCCTAGCAATCAGCCCCAGCATTTT
TRBJ2-3,.,.,TRBV6-6,CASSIGGVGADTQYF,TGTGCCAGCAGTATAGGGGGAGTGGGCGCAGATACGCAGTATTTT
TRBJ1-5,.,few,TRBV6-1,CASSEGGGSLPQHF,TGTGCCAGCAGTGAAGGTGGGGGAAGTCTGCCCCAGCATTTT
TRBJ1-1,.,.,TRBV28,CASDRTTRTEAFF,TGTGCCAGCGATAGGACTACTCGCACTGAAGCTTTCTTT
TRBJ1-4,.,few,TRBV4-3,CASSQGLGQEKLFF,TGCGCCAGCAGCCAAGGTCTAGGTCAGGAAAAACTGTTTTTT
TRBJ1-2,.,.,TRBV7-2,CASSFPGGYGYTF,TGTGCCAGCAGCTTTCCTGGGGGTTATGGCTACACCTTC
TRBJ1-2,.,.,TRBV4-3,CASSQETGRKLDGYTF,TGCGCCAGCAGCCAAGAGACCGGCAGGAAGCTTGATGGCTACACCTTC
TRBJ1-1,TRBD1,.,TRBV10-3,CAIRGQENTEAFF,TGTGCCATCAGGGGACAGGAGAACACTGAAGCTTTCTTT
TRBJ2-2,.,.,TRBV29-1,CSVVGGRGTGELFF,TGCAGCGTTGTGGGGGGGCGCGGCACCGGGGAGCTGTTTTTT
TRBJ2-1,.,.,TRBV29-1,CSGGAATWEQFF,TGCAGCGGGGGGGCTGCTACATGGGAGCAGTTCTTC
TRBJ2-3,.,.,TRBV2,CASSEQGTDTQYF,TGTGCCAGCAGTGAGCAGGGAACAGATACGCAGTATTTT
TRBJ2-2,.,once,TRBV7-7,CASRQTGPTGELFF,TGTGCCAGCAGACAAACAGGGCCCACCGGGGAGCTGTTTTTT